This entry is about one T cell receptor beta chain. The antigen remains unidentified. PCR used 60 Vbeta primers and 13 Jbeta primers. Clones were read by immunoSEQ multiplex PCR, and TCRdb kept only the in-frame ones, dropping some. The table lists 150,000 to 200,000 clones, roughly 73% of them singletons. This CDR3 comprises 18 residues. Germline CDR1 SGHRS, CDR2 YFSETQ. The ends lost 0 bases at V and 2 bases at J; junction bases unmatched: 7. These data originate in a study of cytomegalovirus exposure and HLA in healthy donors. Whole-study context: The study placed 80% to 90% of its approximately 400 genotyped donors in the Caucasian-associated ancestry cluster.

The study, taken as a whole, reports: Data from an earlier analysis indicated that most TCR beta V segments were productive either about 87% or about 30% of the time. A few CMV-associated chains proved CMV antigen-specific in vitro. High specificity and sensitivity for cytomegalovirus status were reported for the classifier.

This TCR came from a woman younger than 45 in good health and CMV-seronegative. This sequence joins TRBV5-1 and TRBJ2-3; the match to TRBD2 covers 12 bases. The sequenced material came from PBMCs. The DNA for the CDR3 is TGCGCCAGCAGCTTGGGAGTGACTAGCGGGGGTTACACAGATACGCAGTATTTT. It specifies CASSLGVTSGGYTDTQYF. The complete variable domain, with remaining parts taken from reference TRBV5-1 and TRBJ2-3, reads KAGVTQTPRYLIKTRGQQVTLSCSPISGHRSVSWYQQTPGQGLQFLFEYFSETQRNKGNFPGRFSGRQFSNSRSEMNVSTLELGDSALYLCASSLGVTSGGYTDTQYFGPGTRLTVL.